Detailed here is one T cell receptor (beta chain). These data are taken from a study of blood T cell repertoires in COVID-19. Here immunoSEQ multiplex PCR was the method, and the copy in TCRdb shows in-frame clones only, minus some. The top ten hold roughly 3.3% of the sample, which has 180,000 or so clones, approximately 89% seen once. This CDR3 region has 15 residues. V gave up 1 base and J gave up 3 bases; unmatched junction bases: 6. Germline values: CDR1 LGHNA, CDR2 YSLEER. The specimen sequenced was peripheral blood. The V gene is TRBV4-3, the J gene TRBJ2-7; 7 bases match TRBD2. The receptor was isolated from a man aged 70 or older with acute or convalescent COVID-19. The CDR3 DNA reads TGCGCCAGCAGCCAAGGTGGGAGGGTAGACTACGAGCAGTACTTC. Translated, it gives CASSQGGRVDYEQYF.